The rows below give T cell receptor beta chains drawn from one sample of a study of blood T cell repertoires in COVID-19. Profiling relied on immunoSEQ multiplex PCR, and the TCRdb table lists in-frame clones only, not all of them. Altogether about 210,000 clones are present, 65% to 85% being singletons, with the ten largest covering approximately 7.4%. Sequencing was performed on peripheral blood. The receptors derive from a woman aged 50 to 65 with acute or convalescent COVID-19. Each CDR3 is given with its conserved first and last residue. A D gene is named only where the DNA matches it firmly. Not every row has a clone size; where given, it reads once, few, many or a size class.

NA TRBJ1-2 TRBV11-2 TRBD1 TGTGCCAGCAGCCCTCGACAGGGGGCCTATGGCTACACCTTC CASSPRQGAYGYTF
once TRBJ2-1 TRBV5-1 NA TGCGCCAGCAGCTTGGCCCCTGATTTCCGGGAGCAGTTCTTC CASSLAPDFREQFF
NA TRBJ2-7 TRBV5-6 TRBD1 TGTGCCAGCAGCTGGACAGGGGGCGCCTACGAGCAGTACTTC CASSWTGGAYEQYF
NA TRBJ2-1 TRBV18 TRBD2 TGTGCCAGCTCACCACGCCTAGCGGGGGGTTACAATGAGCAGTTCTTC CASSPRLAGGYNEQFF
NA TRBJ2-3 TRBV27 TRBD2 TGTGCCAGCAGTTTATCTGGACTAGTACTCGCAGATACGCAGTATTTT CASSLSGLVLADTQYF
NA TRBJ1-5 TRBV28 NA TGTGCCAGCAGTGGGAGGGGGGCAGGCAATCAGCCCCAGCATTTT CASSGRGAGNQPQHF
NA TRBJ2-1 TRBV6-6 NA TGTGCCAGCAAAGGTAGCGGGACAGGGTTCGGTGAGCAGTTCTTC CASKGSGTGFGEQFF
NA TRBJ2-7 TRBV27 NA TGTGCCAGCAGTTTATCACTGTCCTACGAGCAGTACTTC CASSLSLSYEQYF
NA TRBJ2-7 TRBV11-2 TRBD1 TGTGCCAGCAGCTCGCTCCGGGACAGAACCTACGAGCAGTACTTC CASSSLRDRTYEQYF
few TRBJ1-2 TRBV25-1 NA TGTGCCAGCAGTGATGCCGGCAGGTTCTATGGCTACACCTTC CASSDAGRFYGYTF
NA TRBJ2-3 TRBV27 NA TGTGCCAGCAGGGGACATAACACAGATACGCAGTATTTT CASRGHNTDTQYF
NA TRBJ1-2 TRBV24-1 NA TGTGCCACCAGTGATCCGTCCTTAGTCTATGGCTACACCTTC CATSDPSLVYGYTF
NA TRBJ2-7 TRBV29-1 TRBD1 TGCAGCGCCTCTTCTCCGGGACAGGGGGCTGACGAGCAGTACTTC CSASSPGQGADEQYF
NA TRBJ2-1 TRBV28 TRBD2 TGTGCCAGCAGTTCCCCGACTAGCGGGAGCTACAATGAGCAGTTCTTC CASSSPTSGSYNEQFF
NA TRBJ2-5 TRBV5-1 NA TGCGCCAGCAACCCGAATGCCAGGGGTGTCGGGACCCAGTACTTC CASNPNARGVGTQYF
NA TRBJ2-7 TRBV30 TRBD2 TGTGCCTGGAGCAGGTTTAGGACTAGCGGGAGGGTCTACGAGCAGTACTTC CAWSRFRTSGRVYEQYF
NA TRBJ2-1 TRBV5-1 TRBD2 TGCGCCAGCAGAACTAGCGGGAGCGAGGAGCAGTTCTTC CASRTSGSEEQFF
NA TRBJ1-5 TRBV6-1 NA TGTGCCAGCAGTGGCCGGGGGGTCCGGGGGAGCAATCAGCCCCAGCATTTT CASSGRGVRGSNQPQHF
NA TRBJ1-6 TRBV28 NA TGTGCCAGCAGTTTCGAGAGGAATTCACCCCTCCACTTT CASSFERNSPLHF
few TRBJ2-7 TRBV3-1/TRBV3-2 TRBD2 TGTGCCAGCAGCCGAACTCTGCTGACTAGCGGGCTCTCCTACGAGCAGTACTTC CASSRTLLTSGLSYEQYF
NA TRBJ2-3 TRBV24-1 NA TGTGCCACCAGTGGGCGGGAAGATACGCAGTATTTT CATSGREDTQYF
NA TRBJ2-5 TRBV11-2 TRBD2 TGTGCCAGCAGTCTTCCGGGACTACAAGAGACCCAGTACTTC CASSLPGLQETQYF
once TRBJ2-7 TRBV6-1 NA TGTGCCAGCAGTGAAGGGACAGCCTACGAGCAGTACTTC CASSEGTAYEQYF
many TRBJ2-7 TRBV5-6 NA TGTGCCAGCAGCTATCCCACAGTGAGCTACGAGCAGTACTTC CASSYPTVSYEQYF